What follows is one TCR beta chain and its context. Its target is unknown. This sample was included in a study of shared clonotypes between healthy human individuals. Points from the study as a whole: Naive CD4 clonotypes were shared across a handful of donors at 5% to 6%.

Sequencing used immunoSEQ multiplex PCR; TCRdb keeps in-frame clones, though not all of them. This table holds 1.5 million to 1.9 million clones, about 98% found once. This TCR derives from a young man in good health. Input material: naive CD4+ T cells sorted from blood. The subset was: CD45RA+ positively selected.

This CDR3 reads CARPWGLEKLFF. The CDR3 coding sequence is TGTGCCAGACCCTGGGGACTTGAAAAACTGTTTTTT. The V call is TRBV2, the J call TRBJ1-4, with D possibly being TRBD1 (5 bases). The CDR3 totals 12 residues. The germline V gene has CDR1 SNHLY and CDR2 FYNNEI. V was shortened by 9 bases and J by 7 bases, with 12 bases between the two germline ends.